This TCR beta chain emerged from a study of CD8+CD57+ T cells in acquired aplastic anemia. Trimming took 8 bases from V and 3 from J, leaving 22 bases between them. Germline values: CDR1 MNHEY, CDR2 SMNVEV (reference sequence). This CDR3 contains 16 residues. TCR beta VDJ and CDR3 profiles were obtained from a genomic DNA template. TCRdb re-called the reads through MiXCR, storing one row per CDR3 protein. Among a few hundred thousand distinct CDR3 sequences listed, approximately 33% were seen once. CD8+CD57+ cell expansion had been shown by flow cytometry in patients chosen for sequencing. This clonotype originated in a human donor with aplastic anemia. This chain connects TRBV27 to TRBJ1-1; TRBD1 is a possible D gene (6 bases). The sequenced sample was sorted CD4+, CD8+, or CD8+CD57+ T cells (not recorded which) from PBMCs. CDR3 DNA sequence: TGTGCCAGCGAAAAAGGGGACACTCCATGGGACACTGAAGCTTTCTTT. Amino acid sequence: CASEKGDTPWDTEAFF.